This record concerns one T cell receptor beta chain sequence. The CDR3 is 15 amino acids. Trimming took 0 bases from V and 2 from J, leaving 11 bases between them. Germline assignment: CDR1 LGHNA and CDR2 YNFKEQ. The data were obtained in a study of cytomegalovirus exposure and HLA in healthy donors. The PCR made use of 60 Vbeta and 13 Jbeta primers. The repertoire was sequenced with immunoSEQ multiplex PCR; TCRdb's copy has only in-frame clones and lacks some. The sample includes about 50,000 clones, 65% to 85% of them seen just once. The sequence was collected from a man younger than 40 in good health and CMV-seronegative. The chain carries TRBV4-2 and TRBJ2-7, with D maybe TRBD1 (5 bases). What was sequenced was PBMCs. The CDR3 loop is CASSQDLGLPYEQYF. CDR3 bases: TGTGCCAGCAGCCAAGATCTGGGGCTTCCCTACGAGCAGTACTTC.